The 10 T cell receptor beta chains below come from one sample, sequenced in a study of blood T cell repertoires in COVID-19. Assay used: immunoSEQ multiplex PCR; TCRdb lists only in-frame clones, some missing. The sample yields about 25,000 clones, roughly 80% seen once. The sequenced sample consisted of peripheral blood. These receptors were collected from an elderly man with active or convalescent COVID-19.

This sequence joins TRBV13 and TRBJ2-5; 7 positions match TRBD1. This CDR3 is built from 13 residues. Germline-derived CDR1 and CDR2 are PRHDT and FYEKMQ (reference sequence). V dropped 5 bases and J dropped 7; count of bases not matched to a gene: 7. The CDR3 sequence: CASSGRDSLTQYF. CDR3 nucleotides: TGTGCCAGCAGCGGCCGGGACAGCCTGACCCAGTACTTC. The variable domain in full, completed from reference TRBV13 and TRBJ2-5, reads AAGVIQSPRHLIKEKRETATLKCYPIPRHDTVYWYQQGPGQDPQFLISFYEKMQSDKGSIPDRFSAQQFSDYHSELNMSSLELGDSALYFCASSGRDSLTQYFGPGTRLLVL.

V and J are TRBV5-4 and TRBJ2-2; TRBD2 agrees at 11 bases. Losses at the gene ends were 4 bases for V and 4 bases for J; bases not matched to a gene: 6. The CDR3 runs 16 residues. Germline CDR1 and CDR2: SGHNT and YYREEE (reference sequence). CDR3 sequence: CASSAGTSGATGELFF. CDR3 nucleotide sequence: TGTGCCAGCAGCGCCGGGACTAGCGGAGCCACCGGGGAGCTGTTTTTT.

V is TRBV2 and J is TRBJ2-7, with D possibly TRBD1 on 5 matching bases. CDR3 length: 14 residues. Germline CDR1 and CDR2: SNHLY and FYNNEI. Trimming shortened V by 7 bases and J by 2 bases, and 15 bases separated the two germline ends. The CDR3 loop is CASTRQGFTYEQYF. The CDR3, as DNA: TGTGCCAGCACCCGGCAGGGATTCACCTACGAGCAGTACTTC.

This clone was seen a single time. This chain links TRBV5-6 with TRBJ2-5, with 7 bases that match TRBD2. The CDR3 loop spans 18 amino acids. CDR1 is SGHDT, CDR2 YYEEEE, per germline. Trimming removed 0 bases from V and 6 bases from J; junction bases left unmatched: 17. DNA for the CDR3: TGTGCCAGCAGCTTGGGGCGGGAATCTTCTAGCGGTTCAAAGACCCAGTACTTC. Translating gives CASSLGRESSSGSKTQYF.

This clone was seen a handful of times. This chain uses TRBV5-5 with TRBJ2-5, with D maybe TRBD2 (6 bases). CDR1 and CDR2 (germline): SGHKS, YYEKEE (reference sequence). The length of the CDR3 is 17 residues. Trimming left V 0 bases short and J 3 bases short, with 18 bases between. The CDR3 sequence: CASSLAIGGIQEETQYF. The CDR3 DNA reads TGTGCCAGCAGCTTGGCCATCGGGGGTATACAGGAAGAGACCCAGTACTTC.

This rearrangement joins TRBV6-6 to TRBJ2-7, with TRBD1 matching over 10 bases. CDR1 and CDR2 (germline): MNHNY, SVGAGI (reference sequence). The ends lost 6 bases at V and 6 bases at J; junction bases unmatched: 8. CDR3 size: 14 residues. The CDR3 nucleotides are TGTGCCAGCAGCCGACCGGGACAGGGGAGCGAGCAGTACTTC. Amino acid sequence: CASSRPGQGSEQYF.

This clone has more than one count but fewer than ten. This sequence joins TRBV7-8 and TRBJ1-6; TRBD1 aligns across 7 bases. The germline V gene encodes CDR1 SGHVS and CDR2 FQNEAQ. Trimming removed 4 bases from V and 10 bases from J; junction bases left unmatched: 7. The CDR3 is 14 amino acids. The CDR3 is CASSSSGQPSPLHF. DNA for the CDR3: TGTGCCAGCAGCTCCTCGGGACAGCCCTCACCCCTCCACTTT.

The chain joins TRBV3-1 (or the pseudogene TRBV3-2) to TRBJ2-7, with 9 bases identical to TRBD2. The germline V gene has CDR1 LGHDT and CDR2 YNNKEL (reference sequence). The CDR3 length is 15 residues. V was pared by 2 bases and J by 0 bases, with 2 bases of the junction left unmatched. The CDR3 DNA reads as TGTGCCAGCAGCCAACCGACTAGCGGCTCCTACGAGCAGTACTTC. Translating gives CASSQPTSGSYEQYF.

The J gene is TRBJ1-6, the V gene TRBV13, with 11 positions matching TRBD1. The CDR3 totals 17 residues. Germline V lookup: CDR1 PRHDT, CDR2 FYEKMQ (reference sequence). The V gene end was trimmed by 5 bases and the J gene end by 10 bases; junction bases not matched to a gene: 13. CDR3 nucleotide sequence: TGTGCCAGCAGCATCGGATGGACAGGGGGCGCAGGGTCACCCCTCCACTTT. Translation: CASSIGWTGGAGSPLHF.

This chain joins TRBV2 and TRBJ2-3; D unclear. In germline, CDR1 is SNHLY, CDR2 FYNNEI. CDR3 length: 14 residues. Trimming stripped 10 bases from V and 1 base from J, with 15 bases between. CDR3 sequence reads: CAIPVGYGTDTQYF. The CDR3 region has the DNA TGTGCCATACCGGTCGGGTACGGCACAGATACGCAGTATTTT. The variable domain in full, completed from reference TRBV2 and TRBJ2-3, reads EPEVTQTPSHQVTQMGQEVILRCVPISNHLYFYWYRQILGQKVEFLVSFYNNEISEKSEIFDDQFSVERPDGSNFTLKIRSTKLEDSAMYFCAIPVGYGTDTQYFGPGTRLTVL.